A single sample is the source of the 3 T cell receptor beta chains below, sequenced in a study of siplizumab effects on memory and regulatory T cells. Produced via immunoSEQ multiplex PCR; TCRdb's table is partial and in-frame only. The table records fewer than 130,000 clones, roughly 90% of them present only once. Sequences were obtained from CD4+ T cells sorted from blood. The origin of the receptors is a human donor in good health.

The chain recombines TRBV19 with TRBJ1-2; 10 bases are a match to TRBD1. Germline V gives CDR1 LNHDA, CDR2 SQIVND (reference sequence). J was trimmed by 4 bases and V by 6 bases; bases with no gene match: 11. This CDR3 spans 16 amino acids. CDR3 in DNA: TGTGCCAGTAGGGAAAGACAGGGGGCGCGCAGCTATGGCTACACCTTC. Translating it yields CASRERQGARSYGYTF.

The chain joins TRBV12-1 to TRBJ2-1; the listed D gene, TRBD2, was not tested against the DNA. TRBV12-1 is deemed a pseudogene. The CDR3 extends over 15 amino acids. CDR3 loop: CASSFVPSGGHEQFF. CDR3 coding DNA: TGTGCCAGCAGCTTTGTCCCCAGCGGGGGACATGAGCAGTTCTTC.

This chain uses TRBV11-2 with TRBJ1-2; 11 bases map to TRBD1. This CDR3 has 14 residues. V was pared by 7 bases and J by 4 bases, with 5 bases of the junction left unmatched. The germline CDR1 and CDR2 sequences are SGHAT and FQNNGV. The CDR3 DNA follows: TGTGCCAGCACCCCCGGACAGGGGGCCTATGGCTACACCTTC. This codes for CASTPGQGAYGYTF.